This TCR beta chain was sequenced for a study of cytomegalovirus exposure and HLA in healthy donors. This clone has a handful of counts. Its antigen is unidentified. PCR employed 60 Vbeta and 13 Jbeta primers. Data came from immunoSEQ multiplex PCR; TCRdb stores just in-frame clones and leaves some out. The sample has 150,000 to 200,000 clones; 80% to 90% are singletons. Study outcomes and limitations: V- and J-gene trimming of TCR beta was linked (in a later analysis) to a missense DCLRE1C variant. Later on, analysis showed that most CMV-associated TCR beta chains appeared to be HLA-restricted. CMV serostatus was the only immune exposure information that was available. Several of the most significant clusters appeared linked to common viral pathogens, based on a later analysis.

This TCR came from a man between 18 and 29 years old in good health and CMV-seronegative. Sequences were obtained from PBMCs.

CDR3 in amino acids: CASSFRPDRVVGNTIYF. In DNA, the CDR3 is TGTGCCAGCAGCTTTCGCCCGGACAGGGTGGTTGGAAACACCATATATTTT. The J gene is TRBJ1-3, the V gene TRBV12-1; the table's D call, TRBD1, has no DNA check behind it. TRBV12-1 is reported as a pseudogene. This CDR3 spans 17 amino acids.